What follows describes a single TCR beta chain. The antigen is unknown. The sample belongs to a study of cytomegalovirus exposure and HLA in healthy donors. The CDR3 sequence is 13 residues long. The germline gives CDR1 LGHNA, CDR2 YSLEER. Trimming took 2 bases from V and 9 from J, leaving 14 bases between them. The study, taken as a whole, reports: Despite most TCR sequences being rare, some public TCRs occurred in many donors. Specificity of a few CMV-associated chains for CMV antigens was verified in vitro.

The assay was immunoSEQ multiplex PCR, and TCRdb's table has in-frame clones only and misses some. The sample holds about 250,000 clones; more than 85% are singletons and the top ten take more than 10%. The origin of this receptor is a man between 18 and 29 years old in good health and CMV-seropositive. Sequencing used PBMCs. The chain uses TRBV4-3 and TRBJ2-7; a weak D match, TRBD2 (6 bases). Here the CDR3 reads CASSQRGATGQYF. CDR3 nucleotide sequence: TGCGCCAGCAGCCAACGCGGGGCTACGGGGCAGTACTTC.